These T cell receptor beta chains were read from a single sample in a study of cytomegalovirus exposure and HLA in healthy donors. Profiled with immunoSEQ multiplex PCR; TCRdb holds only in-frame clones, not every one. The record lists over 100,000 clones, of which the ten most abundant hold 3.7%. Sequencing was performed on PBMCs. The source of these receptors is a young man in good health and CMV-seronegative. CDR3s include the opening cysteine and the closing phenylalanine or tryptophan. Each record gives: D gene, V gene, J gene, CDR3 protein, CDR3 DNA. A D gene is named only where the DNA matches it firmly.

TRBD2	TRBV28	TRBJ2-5	CASRTNSGGGETQYF	TGTGCCAGCAGGACTAATAGCGGGGGCGGGGAGACCCAGTACTTC
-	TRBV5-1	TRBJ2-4	CASSLSGGSKNIQYF	TGCGCCAGCAGCTTGAGCGGCGGCAGCAAAAACATTCAGTACTTC
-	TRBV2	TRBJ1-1	CASNADRDTEAFF	TGTGCCAGCAATGCGGACAGAGACACTGAAGCTTTCTTT
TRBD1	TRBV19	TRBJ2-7	CASSARDRAYEQYF	TGTGCCAGTAGTGCCCGGGACAGGGCATACGAGCAGTACTTC
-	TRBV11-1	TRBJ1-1	CASSLAPGNTEAFF	TGTGCCAGCAGCTTAGCGCCCGGGAACACTGAAGCTTTCTTT
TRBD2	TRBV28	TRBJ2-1	CASSLPTSGRFGNEQFF	TGTGCCAGCAGTTTACCGACTAGCGGAAGGTTTGGCAATGAGCAGTTCTTC
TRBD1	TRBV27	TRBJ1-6	CASSPLTGMNSPLHF	TGTGCCAGCAGTCCGTTGACAGGGATGAATTCACCCCTCCACTTT
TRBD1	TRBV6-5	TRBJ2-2	CASSSRDRGPIGELFF	TGTGCCAGCAGTTCAAGGGACAGGGGGCCGATCGGGGAGCTGTTTTTT
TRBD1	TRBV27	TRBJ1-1	CASSFRQGSGTEAFF	TGTGCCAGCAGTTTTCGACAGGGTTCGGGCACTGAAGCTTTCTTT
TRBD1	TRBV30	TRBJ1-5	CAWSMGQGAQPQHF	TGTGCCTGGAGTATGGGACAGGGAGCCCAGCCCCAGCATTTT
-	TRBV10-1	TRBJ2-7	CASSESTGSLEQYF	TGCGCCAGCAGTGAGTCAACAGGGTCCCTCGAGCAGTACTTC
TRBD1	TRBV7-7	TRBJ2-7	CASSPATGGTYEQYF	TGTGCCAGCAGCCCGGCGACAGGGGGTACGTACGAGCAGTACTTC
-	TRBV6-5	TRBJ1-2	CASSRRGRDGYTF	TGTGCCAGCAGCCGACGAGGGAGGGATGGCTACACCTTC
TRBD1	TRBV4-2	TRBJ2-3	CASSPQGDSTDTQYF	TGTGCCAGCAGCCCACAGGGGGATAGCACAGATACGCAGTATTTT
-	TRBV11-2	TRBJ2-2	CASSLHPGELFF	TGTGCCAGCAGCTTACATCCCGGGGAGCTGTTTTTT
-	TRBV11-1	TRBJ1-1	CASSLGQVKGLEAFF	TGTGCCAGCAGCTTAGGCCAGGTAAAGGGACTCGAGGCTTTCTTT
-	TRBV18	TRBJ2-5	CASSQSQETQYF	TGTGCCAGCTCACAATCGCAAGAGACCCAGTACTTC
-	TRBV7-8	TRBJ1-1	CASSSRLQGNTEAFF	TGTGCCAGCAGCTCGCGGTTACAGGGGAACACTGAAGCTTTCTTT
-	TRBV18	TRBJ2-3	CASSPPGGPDTQYF	TGTGCCAGCTCACCACCGGGGGGGCCAGATACGCAGTATTTT
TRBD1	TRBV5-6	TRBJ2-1	CASSTDRGAYNEQFF	TGTGCCAGCAGTACTGACAGGGGGGCCTACAATGAGCAGTTCTTC
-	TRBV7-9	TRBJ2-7	CASSILRDTSSYEQYF	TGTGCCAGCAGCATACTCCGGGACACTAGCTCCTACGAGCAGTACTTC
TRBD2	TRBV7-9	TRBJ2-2	CASSPRTSGSGELFF	TGTGCCAGCAGCCCAAGGACTAGCGGGAGCGGGGAGCTGTTTTTT
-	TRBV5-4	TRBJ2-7	CASSPSPADEQYF	TGTGCCAGCAGCCCGTCGCCAGCGGACGAGCAGTACTTC
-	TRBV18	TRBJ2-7	CASYLGERMYF	TGTGCCAGCTACCTTGGGGAGAGAATGTACTTC
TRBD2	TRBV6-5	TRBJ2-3	CASSRGLAIPDTQYF	TGTGCCAGCAGCCGTGGACTAGCTATCCCAGATACGCAGTATTTT
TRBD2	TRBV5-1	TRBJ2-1	CASSLIAGGHNEQFF	TGCGCCAGCAGCTTAATAGCGGGGGGGCACAATGAGCAGTTCTTC
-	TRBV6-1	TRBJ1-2	CASSEETGLGYTF	TGTGCCAGCAGTGAAGAGACCGGACTGGGATACACCTTC
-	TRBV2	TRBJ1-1	CASTGEGPNTEAFF	TGTGCCAGCACTGGAGAGGGCCCGAACACTGAAGCTTTCTTT
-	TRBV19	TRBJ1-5	CASRLVDRFDQPQHF	TGTGCCAGTAGATTAGTCGACAGGTTCGATCAGCCCCAGCATTTT
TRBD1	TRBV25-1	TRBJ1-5	CASSDPHRGRGSQHF	TGTGCCAGCAGTGACCCTCACAGGGGGCGCGGGTCCCAGCATTTT
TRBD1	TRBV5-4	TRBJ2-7	CASSPGTGSTYEQYF	TGTGCCAGCAGCCCTGGGACAGGGTCCACCTACGAGCAGTACTTC
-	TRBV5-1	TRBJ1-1	CASSLLVAAEAFF	TGCGCCAGCAGCTTATTAGTAGCAGCTGAAGCTTTCTTT
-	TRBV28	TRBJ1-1	CASSRQDTEAFF	TGTGCCAGCAGCCGACAGGACACTGAAGCTTTCTTT
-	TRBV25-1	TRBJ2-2	CASNYGGANTGELFF	TGTGCCAGCAATTACGGAGGGGCGAACACCGGGGAGCTGTTTTTT
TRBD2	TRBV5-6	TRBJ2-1	CASSLAAGGSYNEQFF	TGTGCCAGCAGCTTGGCGGCGGGGGGGTCCTACAATGAGCAGTTCTTC
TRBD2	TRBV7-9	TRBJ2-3	CASSSGLAGGTDTQYF	TGTGCCAGCAGCTCAGGACTAGCGGGGGGCACAGATACGCAGTATTTT
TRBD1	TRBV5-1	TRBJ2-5	CASSSEGAGETQYF	TGCGCCAGCAGCTCAGAGGGGGCCGGGGAGACCCAGTACTTC
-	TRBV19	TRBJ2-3	CASSMRGGDTDTQYF	TGTGCCAGTAGTATGCGAGGGGGAGACACAGATACGCAGTATTTT
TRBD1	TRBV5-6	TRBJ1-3	CASSTRQGGGNTIYF	TGTGCCAGCAGCACCCGACAGGGGGGAGGAAACACCATATATTTT
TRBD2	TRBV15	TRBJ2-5	CATSRGLAGIETQYF	TGTGCCACCAGCAGAGGACTAGCGGGGATAGAGACCCAGTACTTC
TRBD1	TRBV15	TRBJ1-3	CATSMNRGGNTIYF	TGTGCCACCAGCATGAACAGGGGTGGAAACACCATATATTTT
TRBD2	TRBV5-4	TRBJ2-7	CASSPGSTSGPPYEQYF	TGTGCCAGCAGCCCGGGGTCTACTAGCGGGCCCCCTTACGAGCAGTACTTC
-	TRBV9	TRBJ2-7	CASSSRPTGEQYF	TGTGCCAGCAGCTCCCGGCCAACAGGCGAGCAGTACTTC
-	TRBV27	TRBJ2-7	CASSLAWASSYEQYF	TGTGCCAGCAGTTTAGCTTGGGCGAGCTCCTACGAGCAGTACTTC
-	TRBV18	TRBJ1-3	CASSPGLISGNTIYF	TGTGCCAGCTCACCAGGACTGATATCTGGAAACACCATATATTTT
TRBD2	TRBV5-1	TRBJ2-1	CASSPLPGGNEQFF	TGCGCCAGCAGCCCCTTGCCGGGAGGGAATGAGCAGTTCTTC
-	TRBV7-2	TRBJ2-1	CASSLDVSSYNEQFF	TGTGCCAGCAGCTTAGACGTGAGCTCCTACAATGAGCAGTTCTTC
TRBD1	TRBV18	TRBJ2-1	CASSPPTGMMGEQFF	TGTGCCAGCTCACCACCGACAGGGATGATGGGTGAGCAGTTCTTC
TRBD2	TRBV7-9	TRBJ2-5	CASSSGGGLQETQYF	TGTGCCAGCAGCTCCGGGGGGGGCCTCCAAGAGACCCAGTACTTC
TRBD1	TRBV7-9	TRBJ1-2	CASSFPGQHPSYGYTF	TGTGCCAGCAGCTTTCCGGGACAGCATCCGAGCTATGGCTACACCTTC
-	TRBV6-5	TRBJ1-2	CASRTPWDGYTF	TGTGCCAGCAGGACACCCTGGGATGGCTACACCTTC
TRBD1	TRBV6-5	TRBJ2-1	CASRPPTGRHEQFF	TGTGCCAGCAGACCTCCGACAGGGCGGCATGAGCAGTTCTTC
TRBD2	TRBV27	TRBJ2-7	CASSAAGTSLYEQYF	TGTGCCAGCAGCGCTGCCGGGACTAGTCTGTACGAGCAGTACTTC
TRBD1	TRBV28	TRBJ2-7	CASRPDRGYTYEQYF	TGTGCCAGCAGACCCGACAGGGGGTATACCTACGAGCAGTACTTC
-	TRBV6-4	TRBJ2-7	CATREDRSSYEQYF	TGTGCCACGCGGGAGGACAGGAGCTCCTACGAGCAGTACTTC
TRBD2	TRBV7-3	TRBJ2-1	CASSYRPSGGAGYNEQFF	TGTGCCAGCAGCTATCGTCCTAGCGGGGGGGCAGGCTACAATGAGCAGTTCTTC